One and the same sample provided the 32 T cell receptor beta chains below, sequenced in a study of cytotoxic CD8 clonotypes in ibrutinib-treated CLL. Sequencing was performed with immunoSEQ multiplex PCR; in TCRdb, only in-frame clones are kept and a portion is missing. This table has a few hundred thousand clones, just under 80% appearing once. Source: PBMCs, taken before ibrutinib treatment. These receptor sequences come from a human donor with chronic lymphocytic leukemia.

This chain uses TRBV4-3 with TRBJ2-5; 9 bases map to TRBD1. The CDR3 extends over 14 amino acids. The V gene's germline CDR1 is LGHNA and CDR2 YSLEER. V trimming: 3 bases; J trimming: 5 bases; junction bases outside the gene matches: 4. The CDR3 region is CASSQTGGWETQYF. The CDR3 DNA sequence: TGCGCCAGCAGCCAGACAGGGGGTTGGGAGACCCAGTACTTC.

This sequence joins TRBV19 and TRBJ2-7, with 8 bases fitting TRBD2. The CDR3 loop spans 13 amino acids. Germline V gene lookup returns CDR1 LNHDA and CDR2 SQIVND (reference sequence). V lost 5 bases, J lost 2 bases, and 2 bases stayed unmatched. CDR3 sequence (DNA): TGTGCCAGTAGTGCGGGAGGCGCCTACGAGCAGTACTTC. Translating it yields CASSAGGAYEQYF. The full variable domain, in which reference TRBV19 and TRBJ2-7 provide the parts outside the CDR3, is DGGITQSPKYLFRKEGQNVTLSCEQNLNHDAMYWYRQDPGQGLRLIYYSQIVNDFQKGDIAEGYSVSREKKESFPLTVTSAQKNPTAFYLCASSAGGAYEQYFGPGTRLTVT.

CDR3 coding DNA: TGTGCCAGCAGCTTAGTGTACAGGGGGCGCGTCTACGAGCAGTACTTC. It translates to CASSLVYRGRVYEQYF. V is TRBV11-2 and J is TRBJ2-7; the match to TRBD1 covers 9 bases. The CDR3 consists of 16 residues. The ends lost 1 base at V and 3 bases at J; junction bases unmatched: 7. Germline assignment: CDR1 SGHAT and CDR2 FQNNGV.

The chain combines TRBV25-1 with TRBJ2-1; TRBD2 matches at 7 bases. Germline V gene lookup returns CDR1 MGHDK and CDR2 SYGVNS. V was clipped by 2 bases and J by 2 bases; unmatched bases: 6. CDR3 size: 16 residues. Here the CDR3 DNA reads TGTGCCAGCAGTGAAAGCCCTAGCGGAACCTACAATGAGCAGTTCTTC. Its protein product is CASSESPSGTYNEQFF.

The chain is built from TRBV27 and TRBJ2-4; possibly TRBD2 for D (6 bases). The CDR3 loop spans 17 amino acids. Trimming stripped 7 bases from V and 0 bases from J, with 19 bases between. Germline CDR1 reads MNHEY; CDR2 reads SMNVEV (reference sequence). The CDR3 sequence: CASKYSGAPLAKNIQYF. The DNA of the CDR3 is TGTGCCAGCAAGTATAGCGGAGCGCCTCTAGCCAAAAACATTCAGTACTTC.

The chain joins TRBV7-9 to TRBJ1-4, with D maybe TRBD1 (6 bases). V lost 4 bases and J 7 bases, leaving 19 bases between the germline ends. The CDR3 length is 16 residues. CDR1 is SEHNR and CDR2 is FQNEAQ in the germline V gene (reference sequence). This CDR3 is CASSWNREYEGEKLFF. Written as DNA, the CDR3 is TGTGCCAGCAGCTGGAACAGGGAATATGAGGGTGAAAAACTGTTTTTT.

The genes are TRBV4-2 and TRBJ2-7, with 7 bases that match TRBD2. J was trimmed by 3 bases and V by 4 bases; bases with no gene match: 9. The CDR3 contains 15 residues. In germline, CDR1 is LGHNA, CDR2 YNFKEQ. DNA for the CDR3: TGTGCCAGCAGCCCCTCAAGGCGGGAGCGCTACGAGCAGTACTTC. This codes for CASSPSRRERYEQYF.

The V call is TRBV27, the J call TRBJ2-1; weak D call: TRBD2 (5 bases). The CDR3 has 15 amino acids. Trimming pared 3 bases from V and 3 bases from J, leaving 12 bases between. Germline V gene lookup returns CDR1 MNHEY and CDR2 SMNVEV (reference sequence). This CDR3 reads CASSFNLRDYNEQFF. CDR3 in DNA: TGTGCCAGCAGTTTTAACCTCCGGGACTACAATGAGCAGTTCTTC.

The V call is TRBV4-2, the J call TRBJ1-5; D call uncertain. The V gene lost 1 base and the J gene lost 2 bases, with 6 bases spanning the gap. Germline V gene sequence: CDR1 LGHNA, CDR2 YNFKEQ. The CDR3 consists of 14 residues. The CDR3 sequence: CASSQVTGNQPQHF. CDR3 nucleotide sequence: TGTGCCAGCAGCCAAGTAACAGGCAATCAGCCCCAGCATTTT.

The rearrangement uses TRBV15 and TRBJ2-7; possible D gene TRBD1, 5 bases. Trimming shortened V by 2 bases and J by 1 base, and 9 bases separated the two germline ends. Germline CDR1 LNHNV, CDR2 YYDKDF (reference sequence). This CDR3 spans 14 amino acids. DNA for the CDR3: TGTGCCACCAGCAGACAGCAGGGTTCCTACGAGCAGTACTTC. Translating gives CATSRQQGSYEQYF.

This chain connects TRBV7-2 to TRBJ2-5, with TRBD2 matching over 9 bases. The J segment lost 6 bases and the V segment lost 2 bases, leaving 7 bases of the junction unmatched. The CDR3 covers 15 residues. Germline-derived CDR1 and CDR2 are SGHTA and FQGNSA. CDR3 residues: CASSLPGTSFQTQYF. CDR3 nucleotides: TGTGCCAGCAGCTTACCTGGGACTAGCTTTCAGACCCAGTACTTC. Combining the CDR3 with reference TRBV7-2 and TRBJ2-5 gives the whole variable domain GAGVSQSPSNKVTEKGKDVELRCDPISGHTALYWYRQSLGQGLEFLIYFQGNSAPDKSGLPSDRFSAERTGGSVSTLTIQRTQQEDSAVYLCASSLPGTSFQTQYFGPGTRLLVL.

The chain is built from TRBV28 and TRBJ2-7; D ambiguous. This CDR3 is built from 17 residues. The V end lost 1 base, the J end lost 2 bases, and 18 bases lay between the germline ends. Germline values: CDR1 MDHEN, CDR2 SYDVKM. The CDR3 protein is CASSLFRLHTSTYEQYF. Here the CDR3 DNA reads TGTGCCAGCAGTTTATTCCGACTGCATACTTCGACCTACGAGCAGTACTTC.

The chain joins TRBV21-1 to TRBJ1-1. TRBV21-1 is flagged as a pseudogene. The CDR3 covers 16 residues. Here the CDR3 DNA reads TGTGCCAGCAGCAAAAAGGGTGGGGAGATTGTCACTGAAGCTTTCTTT. Translation gives CASSKKGGEIVTEAFF.

The chain carries TRBV19 and TRBJ2-7, with D hard to call. This CDR3 has 11 residues. The V and J ends lost 7 bases and 3 bases respectively, with 7 bases between them. Germline-derived CDR1 and CDR2 are LNHDA and SQIVND (reference sequence). CDR3 loop: CASKKNYEQYF. In nucleotides, the CDR3 is TGTGCCAGTAAAAAAAACTACGAGCAGTACTTC. The whole variable domain, filled in from reference TRBV19 and TRBJ2-7, reads DGGITQSPKYLFRKEGQNVTLSCEQNLNHDAMYWYRQDPGQGLRLIYYSQIVNDFQKGDIAEGYSVSREKKESFPLTVTSAQKNPTAFYLCASKKNYEQYFGPGTRLTVT.

The chain is built from TRBV11-2 and TRBJ2-3; 7 bases agree with TRBD1. V shed 2 bases, J shed 0 bases, and the junction held 8 bases outside the gene matches. CDR3 length: 17 amino acids. Germline V gene lookup returns CDR1 SGHAT and CDR2 FQNNGV. CDR3 protein: CASSLRPTGASTDTQYF. Here the CDR3 DNA reads TGTGCCAGCAGCTTAAGGCCAACAGGGGCAAGCACAGATACGCAGTATTTT.

V is TRBV28 and J is TRBJ2-2; maybe TRBD2 (6 bases). The CDR3 contains 14 residues. Germline CDR1 is MDHEN and CDR2 is SYDVKM. V lost 6 bases and J lost 6, with 14 bases in between. CDR3 in DNA: TGTGCCAGCAGGCAACCGGGAGTGTCCGGGGAGCTGTTTTTT. Translating it yields CASRQPGVSGELFF.

The chain is built from TRBV5-6 and TRBJ2-7; 8 nucleotides agree with TRBD2. The germline V gene encodes CDR1 SGHDT and CDR2 YYEEEE. The CDR3 runs 14 residues. V gave up 5 bases and J gave up 3 bases; unmatched junction bases: 7. The CDR3 DNA is TGTGCCAGCAGACCCGGGACTAGGTTCTACGAGCAGTACTTC. It encodes CASRPGTRFYEQYF.

V gene TRBV18 combines with J gene TRBJ2-7, with 8 bases that match TRBD1. After removal of 2 bases from V and 2 bases from J, the junction contained 5 bases not matched to a gene. The CDR3 sequence is 15 residues long. Germline-derived CDR1 and CDR2 are KGHSH and LQKENI. CDR3: CASSPTTGGPYEQYF. CDR3 DNA: TGTGCCAGCTCACCAACTACAGGGGGACCCTACGAGCAGTACTTC.

The V call is TRBV10-3, the J call TRBJ2-7, with TRBD2 matching 9 bases. Unmatched junction bases numbered 8, after V lost 11 bases and J lost 0 bases. There are 14 residues in the CDR3. CDR1 and CDR2 from the germline V gene are ENHRY and SYGVKD. CDR3 DNA: TGTGCCGTGAGAATTAGCGGGAGCTCCTACGAGCAGTACTTC. This codes for CAVRISGSSYEQYF.

The genes are TRBV5-1 and TRBJ2-5; D is perhaps TRBD1 (6 bases). The V gene's germline CDR1 is SGHRS and CDR2 YFSETQ. This CDR3 comprises 16 residues. The V and J ends lost 5 bases and 2 bases respectively, with 19 bases between them. As DNA, the CDR3 is TGCGCCAGCAGGGCCCAACCACAGGGTCGGCAAGAGACCCAGTACTTC. This encodes CASRAQPQGRQETQYF. Full variable domain (outside the CDR3, taken from reference TRBV5-1 and TRBJ2-5): KAGVTQTPRYLIKTRGQQVTLSCSPISGHRSVSWYQQTPGQGLQFLFEYFSETQRNKGNFPGRFSGRQFSNSRSEMNVSTLELGDSALYLCASRAQPQGRQETQYFGPGTRLLVL.

This rearrangement joins TRBV4-2 to TRBJ2-1, with 7 bases that match TRBD2. V lost 4 bases and J lost 4; bases outside the gene matches: 4. The CDR3 consists of 14 residues. CDR1 LGHNA and CDR2 YNFKEQ come from the germline V gene. CDR3 region: CASSRQRGYNEQFF. CDR3 nucleotide sequence: TGTGCCAGCAGCCGGCAGCGGGGTTACAATGAGCAGTTCTTC.

J is TRBJ2-3 and V is TRBV11-2; 7 positions agree with TRBD2. CDR1 is SGHAT, CDR2 FQNNGV, per germline. The CDR3 has 15 amino acids. J gave up 0 bases and V 5 bases, and 5 bases lay outside the gene matches. CDR3 sequence: CASSPSGASTDTQYF. For the CDR3, the DNA is TGTGCCAGCAGCCCTAGCGGAGCGAGCACAGATACGCAGTATTTT. Using reference TRBV11-2 and TRBJ2-3 for the parts outside the CDR3, the full variable domain is EAGVAQSPRYKIIEKRQSVAFWCNPISGHATLYWYQQILGQGPKLLIQFQNNGVVDDSQLPKDRFSAERLKGVDSTLKIQPAKLEDSAVYLCASSPSGASTDTQYFGPGTRLTVL.

Remarks on this clone: The identical CDR3 is also encoded by other nucleotide sequences in the sample. The chain is built from TRBV5-1 and TRBJ1-4, with D hard to call. The CDR3 length is 15 residues. CDR1 is SGHRS and CDR2 is YFSETQ in the germline V gene. Trimming removed 0 bases at V and 0 bases at J, with 6 bases between. The CDR3 DNA sequence: TGCGCCAGCAGCTTGGTCGGAACAACTAATGAAAAACTGTTTTTT. The encoded protein is CASSLVGTTNEKLFF.

This clone came up once. V and J are TRBV2 and TRBJ2-5, with unresolved D. CDR1 is SNHLY and CDR2 is FYNNEI in the germline V gene. The CDR3 extends over 12 amino acids. Between the trimmed V and J ends, which lost 4 bases and 3 bases, there was a span of 6 bases. The CDR3 DNA reads TGTGCCAGCAGTGTCTGGGAAGAGACCCAGTACTTC. Its protein is CASSVWEETQYF.

This sequence joins TRBV6-5 and TRBJ2-1; the match to TRBD2 covers 10 bases. The V and J ends lost 4 bases and 11 bases, in that order; junction bases with no gene match: 11. The CDR3 sequence is 15 residues long. Germline CDR1 is MNHEY and CDR2 is SVGAGI. As DNA, the CDR3 is TGTGCCAGCAGTTGGGCTAGCGGGAGTTTATCACAGCAGTTCTTC. The encoded protein is CASSWASGSLSQQFF.

The chain couples TRBV2 to TRBJ2-7; D call uncertain. There are 15 residues in the CDR3. V was shortened by 9 bases and J by 1 base, with 19 bases between the two germline ends. The germline V gene encodes CDR1 SNHLY and CDR2 FYNNEI. CDR3 region: CASRIFESVSYEQYF. CDR3 in DNA: TGTGCCAGTCGGATTTTCGAGTCTGTTTCCTACGAGCAGTACTTC.

This clone has a handful of counts. The V gene is TRBV2, the J gene TRBJ1-1; D gene ambiguous. CDR1 is SNHLY and CDR2 is FYNNEI in the germline V gene. V dropped 6 bases and J dropped 11 bases, with 13 bases sitting between them. The CDR3 extends over 11 amino acids. The CDR3, as DNA: TGTGCCAGCAGATTCCAGGTACGGGCTTTCTTT. It yields the protein CASRFQVRAFF.

V usage is TRBV5-1 and J usage is TRBJ1-1; TRBD1 is a possible D gene (5 bases). V was clipped by 2 bases and J by 2 bases, with 10 bases between them. From germline, CDR1 is SGHRS and CDR2 YFSETQ. The CDR3 sequence is 14 residues long. This CDR3 is CASSFQGGNTEAFF. The DNA for the CDR3 is TGCGCCAGCAGCTTTCAGGGCGGAAACACTGAAGCTTTCTTT. Filled out from reference TRBV5-1 and TRBJ1-1, the complete variable domain reads KAGVTQTPRYLIKTRGQQVTLSCSPISGHRSVSWYQQTPGQGLQFLFEYFSETQRNKGNFPGRFSGRQFSNSRSEMNVSTLELGDSALYLCASSFQGGNTEAFFGQGTRLTVV.

The J gene is TRBJ1-5, the V gene TRBV7-2; D call uncertain. CDR1 and CDR2 (germline): SGHTA, FQGNSA. The germline V and J ends were trimmed by 6 bases and 1 base, with 7 bases remaining between them. The CDR3 spans 13 residues. CDR3 bases: TGTGCCAGCAGTAGACTGAGCAATCAGCCCCAGCATTTT. This sequence encodes CASSRLSNQPQHF. Based on the CDR3 plus reference TRBV7-2 and TRBJ1-5, the full variable domain is GAGVSQSPSNKVTEKGKDVELRCDPISGHTALYWYRQSLGQGLEFLIYFQGNSAPDKSGLPSDRFSAERTGGSVSTLTIQRTQQEDSAVYLCASSRLSNQPQHFGDGTRLSIL.

CDR3 in DNA: TGCAGCGTGGAGGGAGCTTTCTTT. It specifies CSVEGAFF. V is TRBV29-1 and J is TRBJ1-1; D unresolved. The ends were cut back, 6 bases at V and 10 bases at J, with 6 bases in the middle. The length of the CDR3 is 8 residues. In germline, CDR1 is SQVTM, CDR2 ANQGSEA.

V usage is TRBV7-2 and J usage is TRBJ2-7; D ambiguous. CDR1 and CDR2 from the germline V gene are SGHTA and FQGNSA. The CDR3 has 14 amino acids. The V end lost 5 bases, the J end lost 1 base, and 12 bases lay between the germline ends. The CDR3 DNA is TGTGCCAGCAGCCCTCGGACGCCTTCCTACGAGCAGTACTTC. It codes for CASSPRTPSYEQYF.

The V gene is TRBV7-8, the J gene TRBJ2-7; 11 bases map to TRBD2. Germline V gene lookup returns CDR1 SGHVS and CDR2 FQNEAQ. V was pared by 5 bases and J by 0 bases, with 12 bases of the junction left unmatched. The CDR3 length is 18 residues. This chain's CDR3 is CASSKSGLAGLSSYEQYF. The CDR3 DNA reads TGTGCCAGCAGCAAGAGTGGACTAGCGGGTTTAAGCTCCTACGAGCAGTACTTC.